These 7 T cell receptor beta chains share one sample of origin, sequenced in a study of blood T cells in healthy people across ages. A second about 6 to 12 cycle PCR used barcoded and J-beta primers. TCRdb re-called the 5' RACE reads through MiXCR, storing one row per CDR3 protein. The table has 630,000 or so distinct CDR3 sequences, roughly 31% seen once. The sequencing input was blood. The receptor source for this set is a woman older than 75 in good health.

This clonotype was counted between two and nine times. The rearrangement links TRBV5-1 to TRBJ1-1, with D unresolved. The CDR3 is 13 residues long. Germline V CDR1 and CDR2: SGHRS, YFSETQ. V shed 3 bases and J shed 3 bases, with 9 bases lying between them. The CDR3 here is CASSSELDTEAFF. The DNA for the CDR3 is TGCGCCAGCAGCTCAGAATTGGACACTGAAGCTTTCTTT.

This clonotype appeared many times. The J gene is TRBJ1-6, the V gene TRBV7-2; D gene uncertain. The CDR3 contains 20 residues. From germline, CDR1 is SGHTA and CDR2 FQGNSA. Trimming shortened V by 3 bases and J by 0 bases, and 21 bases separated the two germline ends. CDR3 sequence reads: CASSLYEDLRVFSYNSPLHF. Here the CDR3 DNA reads TGTGCCAGCAGCTTGTACGAGGACCTTCGGGTGTTCTCCTATAATTCACCCCTCCACTTT.

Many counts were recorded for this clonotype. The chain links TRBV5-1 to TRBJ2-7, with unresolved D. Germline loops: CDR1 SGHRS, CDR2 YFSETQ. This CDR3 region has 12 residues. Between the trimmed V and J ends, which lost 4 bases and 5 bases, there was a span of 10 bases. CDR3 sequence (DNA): TGCGCCAGCAGCCCTACCACCGACGAGCAGTACTTC. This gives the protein CASSPTTDEQYF. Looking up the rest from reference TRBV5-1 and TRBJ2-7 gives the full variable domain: KAGVTQTPRYLIKTRGQQVTLSCSPISGHRSVSWYQQTPGQGLQFLFEYFSETQRNKGNFPGRFSGRQFSNSRSEMNVSTLELGDSALYLCASSPTTDEQYFGPGTRLTVT.

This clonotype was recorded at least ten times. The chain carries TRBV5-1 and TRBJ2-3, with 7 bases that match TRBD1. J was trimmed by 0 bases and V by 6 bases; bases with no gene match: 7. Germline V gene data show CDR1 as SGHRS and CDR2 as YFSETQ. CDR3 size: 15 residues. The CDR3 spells CASNTGTASTDTQYF. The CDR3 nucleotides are TGCGCCAGCAACACCGGGACAGCTAGCACAGATACGCAGTATTTT.

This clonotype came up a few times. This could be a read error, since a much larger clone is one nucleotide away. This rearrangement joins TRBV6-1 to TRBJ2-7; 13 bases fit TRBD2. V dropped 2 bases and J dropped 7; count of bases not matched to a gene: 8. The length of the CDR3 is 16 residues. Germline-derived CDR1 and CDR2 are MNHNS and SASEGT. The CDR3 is CASSEQLLAGGGEQYF. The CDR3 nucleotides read TGTGCCAGCAGTGAACAGTTACTAGCGGGGGGGGGTGAGCAGTACTTC.

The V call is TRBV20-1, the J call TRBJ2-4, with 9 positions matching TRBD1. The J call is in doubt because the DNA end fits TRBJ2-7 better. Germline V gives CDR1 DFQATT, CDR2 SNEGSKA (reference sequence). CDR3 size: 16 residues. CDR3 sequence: CSARGTGTGFSYEQYF. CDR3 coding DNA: TGCAGTGCTAGAGGCACCGGGACAGGGTTTTCCTACGAGCAGTACTTC.

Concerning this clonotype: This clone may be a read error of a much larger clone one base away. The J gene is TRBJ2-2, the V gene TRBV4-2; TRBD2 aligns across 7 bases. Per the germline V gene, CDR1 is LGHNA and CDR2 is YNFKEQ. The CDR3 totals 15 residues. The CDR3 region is CASSPTTSAGAERFF. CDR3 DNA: TGTGCCAGCAGCCCCACTACTAGCGCCGGCGCGGAGCGGTTTTTT.